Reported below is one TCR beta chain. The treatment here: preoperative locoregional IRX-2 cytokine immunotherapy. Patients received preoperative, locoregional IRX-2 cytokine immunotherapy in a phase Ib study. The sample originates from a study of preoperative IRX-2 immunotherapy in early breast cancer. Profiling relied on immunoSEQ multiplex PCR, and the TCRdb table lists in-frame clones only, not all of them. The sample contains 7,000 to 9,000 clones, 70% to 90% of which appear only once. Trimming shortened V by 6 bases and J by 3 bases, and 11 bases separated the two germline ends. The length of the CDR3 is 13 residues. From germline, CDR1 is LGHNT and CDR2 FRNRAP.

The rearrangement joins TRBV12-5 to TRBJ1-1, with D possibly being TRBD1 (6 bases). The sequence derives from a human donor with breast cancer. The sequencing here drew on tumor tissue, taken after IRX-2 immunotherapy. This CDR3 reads CASGGQGYTEAFF. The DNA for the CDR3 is TGTGCTAGTGGGGGTCAGGGGTACACTGAAGCTTTCTTT.